The 28 T cell receptor beta chains below come from one sample, sequenced in a study of Graves' ophthalmopathy and Graves' hyperthyroidism. RNA transcripts yielded amplified TCR beta CDR3 regions. An opening RT-PCR round employed HTBI primers and preceded a second-round multiplex PCR. From the multiplex PCR reads, TCRdb called clonotypes with MiXCR, one entry per CDR3 protein. The sample shows about 700,000 distinct CDR3 sequences, roughly two fifths of them seen only once. Sequencing was done on a sample of peripheral blood. The receptors derive from an adult man with Graves' ophthalmopathy.

The V call is TRBV15, the J call TRBJ1-4; 10 bases agree with TRBD1. V was pared by 8 bases and J by 8 bases, with 2 bases of the junction left unmatched. The length of the CDR3 is 12 residues. Germline loops: CDR1 LNHNV, CDR2 YYDKDF (reference sequence). The CDR3 coding sequence is TGTGCCACCTCGGACAGGGGGGAAAAACTGTTTTTT. This sequence encodes CATSDRGEKLFF.

On this clonotype: At one of its ends the junction is not consistent with the germline gene, which may arise from a read error. The chain recombines TRBV7-6 with TRBJ2-5, with TRBD1 matching 8 bases. The CDR3 consists of 15 residues. The germline gives CDR1 SGHVS, CDR2 FNYEAQ. CDR3 sequence: CASSTQTGAKETQYF. The CDR3 coding sequence is TGTGCTAGCAGCACCCAGACAGGGGCTAAAGAGACCCAGTACTTC.

This sequence joins TRBV15 and TRBJ1-2, with D perhaps TRBD1 (5 bases). The CDR3 has 17 amino acids. CDR1 and CDR2 from the germline V gene are LNHNV and YYDKDF (reference sequence). The V gene lost 1 base and the J gene lost 4 bases, with 19 bases spanning the gap. The CDR3 sequence is CATSRVRVGGSSYGYTF. For the CDR3, the DNA is TGTGCCACCAGCAGAGTACGCGTTGGGGGATCCTCCTATGGCTACACCTTC.

The sample holds many counts of this clonotype. V is TRBV5-1 and J is TRBJ2-2, with D perhaps assigned TRBD1 or TRBD2 (5 bases each). The CDR3 is 16 residues long. Deletions cut 3 bases from V and 0 bases from J, with 12 bases between. CDR1 and CDR2 from the germline V gene are SGHRS and YFSETQ. CDR3 sequence (DNA): TGCGCCAGCAGCTGGTCCGGGACGGCGAACACCGGGGAGCTGTTTTTT. Amino acids: CASSWSGTANTGELFF.

This clonotype was recorded at least ten times. The chain combines TRBV6-4 with TRBJ2-2; possibly TRBD2 for D (5 bases). The germline V and J ends were trimmed by 6 bases and 3 bases, with 8 bases remaining between them. Germline-derived CDR1 and CDR2 are MRHNA and SNTAGT. This CDR3 region has 13 residues. CDR3 nucleotide sequence: TGTGCCAGCAGCAACGGGGACACCGGGGAGCTGTTTTTT. It encodes CASSNGDTGELFF.

This clonotype has at least ten counts. The gene calls are TRBV20-1 and TRBJ1-1, with no clear D. From germline, CDR1 is DFQATT and CDR2 SNEGSKA (reference sequence). CDR3 length equals 14 residues. The V gene lost 0 bases and the J gene lost 8 bases, with 16 bases spanning the gap. Here the CDR3 reads CSARDGVSAREAFF. As DNA, the CDR3 is TGCAGTGCTAGAGATGGGGTATCCGCCCGCGAAGCTTTCTTT.

A note on this clonotype: A junction boundary mismatches the germline segment, possibly from a read error. This chain links TRBV10-3 with TRBJ2-5, with D possibly TRBD1 on 6 matching bases. The CDR3 is 13 residues long. The germline gives CDR1 ENHRY, CDR2 SYGVKD. The CDR3 nucleotides read TGTGCCAGCAGTGCAACAGGGCCAGAGACCCAGTACTTC. Translated: CASSATGPETQYF.

This clonotype was seen only a few times. This sequence joins TRBV4-2 and TRBJ2-7, with 12 nucleotides matching TRBD2. V lost 6 bases to trimming and J lost 4 bases; unmatched junction nucleotides: 13. Germline CDR1 reads LGHNA; CDR2 reads YNFKEQ. This CDR3 has 17 residues. The CDR3 reads CASSHGRTSGMLYEQYF. The CDR3, as DNA: TGTGCCAGCAGTCACGGCCGGACTAGCGGGATGTTGTACGAGCAGTACTTC.

This clonotype was recorded a few times. The chain's CDR3 is CASSGWENGNTIYF. The CDR3 DNA reads as TGTGCCAGCAGTGGATGGGAGAATGGAAACACCATATATTTT. This sequence joins TRBV2 and TRBJ1-3; no definite D call. The V and J ends lost 4 bases and 3 bases respectively, with 10 bases between them. Germline loops: CDR1 SNHLY, CDR2 FYNNEI. This CDR3 has 14 amino acids.

Comment on this clonotype: No conserved phenylalanine or tryptophan ends this CDR3, so it is likely a read error. No DNA is shown, since the ends of the CDR3 on it are uncertain; the CDR3 is the one TCRdb lists. The chain employs TRBV7-4 and TRBJ1-4; TRBD1 reflects the table's D call only, with no check against the DNA. Counting both end residues, the CDR3 totals 10 amino acids. Germline V CDR1 and CDR2: SGHVT, SQSDAQ. CDR3 sequence reads: CASSLKQGKS.

Only a few counts were recorded for this clonotype. The chain has TRBV4-1 and TRBJ2-7; D not resolved. The V gene lost 1 base and the J gene lost 7 bases, with 11 bases spanning the gap. This CDR3 comprises 13 residues. CDR1 and CDR2 (germline): MGHRA, YSYEKL. The CDR3 DNA reads TGCGCCAGCAGCCAAGTGGGCGATGAGGAGCAGTACTTC. Its protein is CASSQVGDEEQYF.

At least ten counts were recorded for this clonotype. The chain links TRBV19 to TRBJ1-2; TRBD1 agrees at 11 bases. This CDR3 has 16 residues. Germline V lookup: CDR1 LNHDA, CDR2 SQIVND (reference sequence). V was clipped by 5 bases and J by 7 bases; unmatched bases: 12. CDR3 region: CASSLDRDRGFAGYTF. CDR3 nucleotide sequence: TGTGCCAGTAGTCTCGACCGGGACAGGGGGTTTGCTGGCTACACCTTC.

V and J are TRBV20-1 and TRBJ1-4; possible D gene TRBD1, 6 bases. CDR3 length: 15 residues. Trimming stripped 6 bases from V and 2 bases from J, with 16 bases between. Germline lookup yields CDR1 DFQATT and CDR2 SNEGSKA (reference sequence). CDR3 nucleotides: TGCAGTGCCACCACCCTAGGGGGTACTAATGAAAAACTGTTTTTT. This translates into CSATTLGGTNEKLFF.

Notes on this clonotype: A clone one base away is much larger, so this may be a read error. The gene calls are TRBV19 and TRBJ1-1, with D unresolved. CDR3 length equals 13 residues. CDR1 is LNHDA, CDR2 SQIVND, per germline (reference sequence). The DNA of the CDR3 is TGTACCAGTAGTATCGGACTAGGCGGGGAAGCTTTCTTT. Its translation is CTSSIGLGGEAFF.

The chain carries TRBV16 and TRBJ1-4; D not certain. Germline CDR1 is KGHSY and CDR2 is FQNENV. The length of the CDR3 is 13 residues. V shed 5 bases and J shed 14 bases, with 18 bases lying between them. For the CDR3, the DNA is TGTGCCAGCAGCGTTGAGATTGGCGTTTATCTGTTTTTT. Encoded protein: CASSVEIGVYLFF.

The chain links TRBV20-1 to TRBJ2-7, with 8 bases identical to TRBD2. J gave up 5 bases and V 0 bases, and 6 bases lay outside the gene matches. Per germline, CDR1 DFQATT and CDR2 SNEGSKA (reference sequence). This CDR3 has 14 residues. CDR3 protein: CSARDREGVNEQYF. Here the CDR3 DNA reads TGCAGTGCTAGAGATCGGGAGGGAGTTAACGAGCAGTACTTC.

This clonotype was seen many times. The CDR3 DNA follows: TGCGCCAGCAGCGGACAGAGGGGAGCGTACGAGCAGTACTTC. As protein: CASSGQRGAYEQYF. V gene TRBV4-1 combines with J gene TRBJ2-7; D possibly corresponds to TRBD1 (6 bases). CDR1 MGHRA and CDR2 YSYEKL come from the germline V gene. This CDR3 region has 14 residues. V was clipped by 5 bases and J by 4 bases, with 15 bases between them.

In the case of this clonotype: Because the CDR3's place on the DNA is in doubt, the DNA is left out and the CDR3 is given as listed by TCRdb. This chain uses TRBV9 with TRBJ2-2. From its first to its last residue, the CDR3 has 12 amino acids. CDR1 and CDR2 from the germline V gene are SGDLS and YYNGEE. The CDR3: CASSVGQGSCFF.

The V and J genes are TRBV7-2 and TRBJ2-3; D gene ambiguous. The CDR3 spans 13 residues. Germline CDR1 is SGHTA and CDR2 is FQGNSA. Trimming stripped 2 bases from V and 4 bases from J, with 7 bases between. CDR3 nucleotide sequence: TGTGCCAGCAGCTTAACGCGCGCAGATACGCAGTATTTT. As protein: CASSLTRADTQYF.

The CDR3 spells CAWSVMGFHEQYF. The CDR3 DNA follows: TGTGCCTGGAGTGTTATGGGGTTCCACGAGCAGTACTTC. The rearrangement uses TRBV30 and TRBJ2-7; D is unresolved. Germline V gene data show CDR1 as GTSNPN and CDR2 as SVGIG (reference sequence). Trimming took 0 bases from V and 5 from J, leaving 11 bases between them. CDR3 length equals 13 residues.

This clonotype was recorded at least ten times. The V and J genes are TRBV13 and TRBJ2-5; a weak D match, TRBD2 (6 bases). The V gene lost 5 bases and the J gene lost 5 bases, with 15 bases spanning the gap. This CDR3 contains 14 residues. Germline CDR1 and CDR2: PRHDT and FYEKMQ (reference sequence). CDR3 in DNA: TGTGCCAGCAGCCCAGCGGTGGCGGGGGAGACCCAGTACTTC. As protein: CASSPAVAGETQYF. Filled out from reference TRBV13 and TRBJ2-5, the complete variable domain reads AAGVIQSPRHLIKEKRETATLKCYPIPRHDTVYWYQQGPGQDPQFLISFYEKMQSDKGSIPDRFSAQQFSDYHSELNMSSLELGDSALYFCASSPAVAGETQYFGPGTRLLVL.

About this clonotype itself: The junction does not match germline at one end; this may be a read error. The V and J genes are TRBV10-3 and TRBJ1-4, with TRBD1 matching 10 bases. Germline V CDR1 and CDR2: ENHRY, SYGVKD. The CDR3 consists of 17 residues. The CDR3 sequence is CASSYGGQGRTNEKLFF. For the CDR3, the DNA is TGTGCCAGCAGTTACGGGGGACAGGGGAGAACTAATGAAAAACTGTTTTTT.

This clonotype was counted at least ten times. The chain couples TRBV10-3 to TRBJ2-2; 10 bases fit TRBD1. Germline-derived CDR1 and CDR2 are ENHRY and SYGVKD. With 6 bases clipped from V and 5 bases from J, the junction kept 6 bases outside the gene matches. CDR3 length: 15 amino acids. CDR3 loop: CAIRLGTGETGELFF. CDR3 coding DNA: TGTGCCATCAGATTGGGGACAGGGGAAACCGGGGAGCTGTTTTTT.

This rearrangement joins TRBV5-1 to TRBJ1-1; 8 bases are a match to TRBD1. The CDR3 length is 13 residues. V shed 8 bases, J shed 12 bases, and the junction held 15 bases outside the gene matches. Germline V gene data show CDR1 as SGHRS and CDR2 as YFSETQ. The CDR3 sequence is CASLPTGTGDPFF. Written as DNA, the CDR3 is TGCGCCAGTTTACCGACCGGGACAGGTGATCCTTTCTTT.

In its sample, this clonotype was seen many times. The V and J genes are TRBV9 and TRBJ1-2, with D unresolved. Germline V gene lookup returns CDR1 SGDLS and CDR2 YYNGEE. This CDR3 spans 15 amino acids. The V end lost 4 bases, the J end lost 4 bases, and 17 bases lay between the germline ends. CDR3 coding DNA: TGTGCCAGCAGCCCAGACAACTGGTTTGGCTATGGCTACACCTTC. Translated, it gives CASSPDNWFGYGYTF.

V and J are TRBV12-3 or TRBV12-4 and TRBJ1-5, with D tentatively TRBD1 (6 bases). Trimming cost V 6 bases and J 5 bases, with 11 bases left between them. This CDR3 has 13 amino acids. CDR3 sequence reads: CASRGGPHQPQHF. The CDR3 nucleotides are TGTGCCAGCAGGGGGGGGCCCCATCAGCCCCAGCATTTT.

In this sample, this clonotype turned up many times. This chain uses TRBV2 with TRBJ2-5, with D perhaps matching TRBD1 or TRBD2 (5 bases each). This CDR3 has 14 amino acids. V was clipped by 8 bases and J by 0 bases, with 13 bases between them. Germline V gene data show CDR1 as SNHLY and CDR2 as FYNNEI. The CDR3 region is CASLPGRDQETQYF. The CDR3, as DNA: TGTGCCAGCTTGCCAGGGCGGGACCAAGAGACCCAGTACTTC.

The chain joins TRBV7-2 to TRBJ2-7, with D maybe TRBD2 (5 bases). Trimming pared 5 bases from V and 0 bases from J, leaving 14 bases between. Per the germline V gene, CDR1 is SGHTA and CDR2 is FQGNSA. CDR3 length: 15 residues. CDR3 coding DNA: TGTGCCAGCAGCGGATCAGGCGGGCACTCCTACGAGCAGTACTTC. This sequence encodes CASSGSGGHSYEQYF.